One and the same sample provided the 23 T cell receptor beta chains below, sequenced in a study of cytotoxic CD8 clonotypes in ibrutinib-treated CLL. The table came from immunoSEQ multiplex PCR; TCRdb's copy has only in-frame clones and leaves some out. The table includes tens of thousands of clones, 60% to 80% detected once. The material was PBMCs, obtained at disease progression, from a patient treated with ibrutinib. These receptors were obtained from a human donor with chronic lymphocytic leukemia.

In nucleotides, the CDR3 is TGTGCCAGCTCGCCCGGGACAGGGCTAGAGACCCAGTACTTC. This codes for CASSPGTGLETQYF. The V call is TRBV18, the J call TRBJ2-5; 9 bases are shared with TRBD1. The length of the CDR3 is 14 residues. Germline V CDR1 and CDR2: KGHSH, LQKENI. V shed 6 bases and J 4 bases; nucleotides not matched to a gene: 6.

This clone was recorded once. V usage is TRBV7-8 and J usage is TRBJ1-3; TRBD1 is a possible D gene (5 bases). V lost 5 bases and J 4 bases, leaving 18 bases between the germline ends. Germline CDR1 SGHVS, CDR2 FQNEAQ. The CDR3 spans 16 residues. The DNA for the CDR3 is TGTGCCAGCAGCCCCGAGGTCAGGGCCCAAGGAAACACCATATATTTT. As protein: CASSPEVRAQGNTIYF.

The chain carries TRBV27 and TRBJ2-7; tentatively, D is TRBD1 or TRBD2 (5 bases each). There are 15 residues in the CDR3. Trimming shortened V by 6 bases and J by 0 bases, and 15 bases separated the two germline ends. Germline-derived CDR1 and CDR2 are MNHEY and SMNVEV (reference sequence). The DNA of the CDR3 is TGTGCCAGCAGACCTCTCGGGACGGGCTCCTACGAGCAGTACTTC. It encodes CASRPLGTGSYEQYF.

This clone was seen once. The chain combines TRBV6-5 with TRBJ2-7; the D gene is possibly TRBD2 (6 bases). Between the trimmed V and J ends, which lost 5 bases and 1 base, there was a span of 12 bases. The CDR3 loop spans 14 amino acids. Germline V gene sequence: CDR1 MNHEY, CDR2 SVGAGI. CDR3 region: CASSTGSRSYEQYF. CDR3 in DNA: TGTGCCAGCAGTACCGGGAGCCGTTCCTACGAGCAGTACTTC.

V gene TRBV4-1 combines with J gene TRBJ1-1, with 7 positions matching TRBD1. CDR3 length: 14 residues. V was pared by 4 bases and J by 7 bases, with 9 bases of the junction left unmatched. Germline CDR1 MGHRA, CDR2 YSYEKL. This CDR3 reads CASSLGQDLNEAFF. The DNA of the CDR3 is TGCGCCAGCAGCCTCGGACAGGACCTTAATGAAGCTTTCTTT.

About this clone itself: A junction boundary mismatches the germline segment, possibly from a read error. This CDR3 reads CASSLSKVVLSSYNEQFF. The CDR3 coding sequence is TGTGCCAGCAGTCTATCGAAGGTCGTCCTGAGCTCCTACAATGAGCAGTTCTTC. The J gene is TRBJ2-1, the V gene TRBV27; no clear D gene. Germline V gene sequence: CDR1 MNHEY, CDR2 SMNVEV (reference sequence). The CDR3 loop spans 18 amino acids.

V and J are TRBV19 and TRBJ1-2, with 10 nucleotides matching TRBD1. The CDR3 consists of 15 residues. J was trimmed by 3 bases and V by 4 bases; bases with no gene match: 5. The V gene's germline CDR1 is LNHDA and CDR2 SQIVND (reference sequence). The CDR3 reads CASSTPTGGYYGYTF. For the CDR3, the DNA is TGTGCCAGTAGTACCCCGACAGGGGGCTACTATGGCTACACCTTC.

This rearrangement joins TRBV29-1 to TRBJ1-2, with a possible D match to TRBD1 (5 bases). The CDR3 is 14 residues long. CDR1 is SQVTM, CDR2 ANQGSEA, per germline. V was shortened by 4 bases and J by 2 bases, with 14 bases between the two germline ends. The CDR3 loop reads CSVGGIASNYGYTF. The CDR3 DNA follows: TGCAGCGTTGGGGGCATTGCTTCCAACTATGGCTACACCTTC.

The CDR3 protein is CASSIGWTEAFF. As DNA, the CDR3 is TGTGCCAGTAGTATAGGGTGGACTGAAGCTTTCTTT. The gene calls are TRBV19 and TRBJ1-1; D gene unclear. Germline V gene sequence: CDR1 LNHDA, CDR2 SQIVND (reference sequence). The CDR3 is made up of 12 amino acids. The V gene lost 1 base and the J gene lost 5 bases, with 5 bases spanning the gap.

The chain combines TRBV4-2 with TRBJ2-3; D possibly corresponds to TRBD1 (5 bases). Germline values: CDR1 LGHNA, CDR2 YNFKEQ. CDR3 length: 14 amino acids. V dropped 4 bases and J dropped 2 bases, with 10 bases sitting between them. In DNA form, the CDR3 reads TGTGCCAGCAGCCCCTTAGGGGACACAGATACGCAGTATTTT. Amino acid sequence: CASSPLGDTDTQYF.

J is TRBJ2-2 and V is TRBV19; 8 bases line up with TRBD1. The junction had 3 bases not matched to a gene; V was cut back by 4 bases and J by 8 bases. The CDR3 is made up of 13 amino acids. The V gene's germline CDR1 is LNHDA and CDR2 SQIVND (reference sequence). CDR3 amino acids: CASSTDREGELFF. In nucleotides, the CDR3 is TGTGCCAGTAGTACGGACAGGGAAGGGGAGCTGTTTTTT.

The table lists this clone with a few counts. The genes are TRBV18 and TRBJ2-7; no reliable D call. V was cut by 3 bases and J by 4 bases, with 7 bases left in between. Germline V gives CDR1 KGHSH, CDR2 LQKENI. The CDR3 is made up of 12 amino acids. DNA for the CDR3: TGTGCCAGCTCACCCGACATTTACGAGCAGTACTTC. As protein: CASSPDIYEQYF.

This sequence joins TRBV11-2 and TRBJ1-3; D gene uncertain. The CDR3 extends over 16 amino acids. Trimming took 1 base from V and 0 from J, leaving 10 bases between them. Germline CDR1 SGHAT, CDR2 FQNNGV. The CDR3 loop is CASSLVGLSSGNTIYF. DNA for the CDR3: TGTGCCAGCAGCTTAGTTGGGTTGAGCTCTGGAAACACCATATATTTT. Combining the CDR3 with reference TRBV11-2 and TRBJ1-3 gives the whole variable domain EAGVAQSPRYKIIEKRQSVAFWCNPISGHATLYWYQQILGQGPKLLIQFQNNGVVDDSQLPKDRFSAERLKGVDSTLKIQPAKLEDSAVYLCASSLVGLSSGNTIYFGEGSWLTVV.

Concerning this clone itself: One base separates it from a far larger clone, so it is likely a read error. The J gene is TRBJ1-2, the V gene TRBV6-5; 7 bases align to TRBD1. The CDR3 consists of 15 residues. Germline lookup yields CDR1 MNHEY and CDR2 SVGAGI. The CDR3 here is CACSYQTGAAYGYTF. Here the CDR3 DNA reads TGTGCCTGCAGTTACCAAACAGGGGCCGCATATGGCTACACCTTC.

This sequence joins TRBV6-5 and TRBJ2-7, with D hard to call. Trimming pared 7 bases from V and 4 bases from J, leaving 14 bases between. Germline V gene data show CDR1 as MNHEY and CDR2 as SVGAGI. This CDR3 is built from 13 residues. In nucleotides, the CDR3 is TGTGCCAGCAAGAAGGATCCCTCTTACGAGCAGTACTTC. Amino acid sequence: CASKKDPSYEQYF.

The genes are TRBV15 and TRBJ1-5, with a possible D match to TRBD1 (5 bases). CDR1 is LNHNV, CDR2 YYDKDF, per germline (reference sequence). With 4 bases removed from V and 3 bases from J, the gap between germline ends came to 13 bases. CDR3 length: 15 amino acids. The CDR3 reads CATSNWARDNQPQHF. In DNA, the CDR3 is TGTGCCACCAGCAACTGGGCCAGGGACAATCAGCCCCAGCATTTT.

The DNA of the CDR3 is TGTGCCAGCAGCTCCGACTTCAGGGGCGATGGCTACACCTTC. Its protein is CASSSDFRGDGYTF. V and J are TRBV7-6 and TRBJ1-2, with TRBD1 as a possible D gene (6 bases). Germline V gene data show CDR1 as SGHVS and CDR2 as FNYEAQ. V was trimmed by 4 bases and J by 6 bases, leaving 15 bases between them. The CDR3 consists of 14 residues.

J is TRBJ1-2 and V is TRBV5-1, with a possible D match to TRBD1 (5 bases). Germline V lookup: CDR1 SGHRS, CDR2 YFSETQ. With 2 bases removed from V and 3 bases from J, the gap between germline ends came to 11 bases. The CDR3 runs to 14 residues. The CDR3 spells CASSFQQEDYGYTF. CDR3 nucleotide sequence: TGCGCCAGCAGCTTTCAACAGGAGGACTATGGCTACACCTTC.

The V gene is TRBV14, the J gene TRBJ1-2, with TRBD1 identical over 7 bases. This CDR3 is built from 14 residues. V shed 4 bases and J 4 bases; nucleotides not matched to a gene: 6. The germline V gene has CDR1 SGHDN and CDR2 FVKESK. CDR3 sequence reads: CASSLGTEAYGYTF. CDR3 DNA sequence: TGTGCCAGCAGCCTTGGGACAGAGGCCTATGGCTACACCTTC.

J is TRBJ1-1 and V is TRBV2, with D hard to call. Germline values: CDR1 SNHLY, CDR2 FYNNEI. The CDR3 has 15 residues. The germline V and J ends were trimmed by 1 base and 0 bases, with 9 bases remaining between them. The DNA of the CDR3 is TGTGCCAGCAGTGAAGGAACGGACCTGAACACTGAAGCTTTCTTT. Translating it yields CASSEGTDLNTEAFF.

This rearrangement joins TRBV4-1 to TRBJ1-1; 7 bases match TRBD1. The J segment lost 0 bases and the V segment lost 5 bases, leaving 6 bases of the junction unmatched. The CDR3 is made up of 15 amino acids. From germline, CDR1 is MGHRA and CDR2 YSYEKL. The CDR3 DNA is TGCGCCAGCAGCGCGAACAGGGGACTGAACACTGAAGCTTTCTTT. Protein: CASSANRGLNTEAFF.

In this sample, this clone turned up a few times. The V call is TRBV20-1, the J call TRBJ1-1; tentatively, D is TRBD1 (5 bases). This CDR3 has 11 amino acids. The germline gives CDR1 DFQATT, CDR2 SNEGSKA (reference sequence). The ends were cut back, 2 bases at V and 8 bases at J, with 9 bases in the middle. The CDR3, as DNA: TGCAGTGCTAGACAGCAGGGAGAAGCTTTCTTT. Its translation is CSARQQGEAFF.

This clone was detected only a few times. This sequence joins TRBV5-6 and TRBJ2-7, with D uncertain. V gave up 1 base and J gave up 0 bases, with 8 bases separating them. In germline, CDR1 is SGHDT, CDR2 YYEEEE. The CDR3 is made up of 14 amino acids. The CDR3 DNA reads TGTGCCAGCAGCTTGTGGCAGACCTCCTACGAGCAGTACTTC. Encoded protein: CASSLWQTSYEQYF.